This TCR beta chain was documented in a study of CD8+ T cells in alopecia areata. Points from the study as a whole: Scalp samples also contribute reads from the resident alphabeta T cells found in normal skin. With patients, TCR sharing proved less clear than in mice, a difference possibly related to HLA.

The CDR3 is made up of 15 amino acids. From germline, CDR1 is LNHDA and CDR2 SQIVND (reference sequence). V lost 1 base to trimming and J lost 5 bases, with 12 bases between them. Isolated RNA was reverse transcribed into cDNA used as the sequencing template. Measured with immunoSEQ multiplex PCR; TCRdb has only the in-frame clones, and not every one. The sample holds about 34,000 clones, 55% seen once. About this clone itself: Its matching antigen is unknown.

The genes are TRBV19 and TRBJ2-1; D is uncertain. The specimen was NKG2D-high CD8+ T cells sorted from blood. The TCR sequence derives from a human donor with alopecia areata. This CDR3 reads CASSIASPANNEQFF. The CDR3 bases are TGTGCCAGTAGTATAGCTTCGCCGGCGAACAATGAGCAGTTCTTC.